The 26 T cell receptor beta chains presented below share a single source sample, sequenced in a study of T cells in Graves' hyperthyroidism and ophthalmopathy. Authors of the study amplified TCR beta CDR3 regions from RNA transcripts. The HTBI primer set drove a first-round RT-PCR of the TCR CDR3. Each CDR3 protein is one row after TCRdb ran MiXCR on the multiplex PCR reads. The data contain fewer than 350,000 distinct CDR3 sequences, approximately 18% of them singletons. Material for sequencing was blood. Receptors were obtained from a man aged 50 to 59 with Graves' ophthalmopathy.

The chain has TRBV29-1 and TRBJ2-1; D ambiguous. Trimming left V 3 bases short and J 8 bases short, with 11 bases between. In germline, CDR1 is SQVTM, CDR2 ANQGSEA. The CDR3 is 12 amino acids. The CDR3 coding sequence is TGCAGCGTTGATGTTGGAATCGATGAGCAGTTCTTC. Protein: CSVDVGIDEQFF.

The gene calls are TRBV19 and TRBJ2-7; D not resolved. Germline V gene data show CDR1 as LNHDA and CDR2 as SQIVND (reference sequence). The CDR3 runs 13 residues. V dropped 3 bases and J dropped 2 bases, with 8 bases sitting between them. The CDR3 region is CASSISVAYEQYF. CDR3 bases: TGTGCCAGTAGTATCTCTGTCGCCTACGAGCAGTACTTC.

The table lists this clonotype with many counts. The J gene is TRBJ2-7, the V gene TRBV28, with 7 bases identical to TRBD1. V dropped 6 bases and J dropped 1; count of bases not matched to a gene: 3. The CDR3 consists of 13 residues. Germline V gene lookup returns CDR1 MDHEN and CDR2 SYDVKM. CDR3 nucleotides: TGTGCCAGCAGCTGGGACAGATCCTACGAGCAGTACTTC. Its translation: CASSWDRSYEQYF.

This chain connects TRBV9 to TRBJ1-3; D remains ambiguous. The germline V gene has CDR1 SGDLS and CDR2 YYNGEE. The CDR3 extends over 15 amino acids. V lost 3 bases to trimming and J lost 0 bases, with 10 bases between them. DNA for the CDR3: TGTGCCAGCAGCGGATCCGGGATCTCTGGAAACACCATATATTTT. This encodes CASSGSGISGNTIYF.

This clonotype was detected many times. The CDR3 DNA sequence: TGTGCCAGCACTGACGGACAGGGGTCCTCCTACGAGCAGTACTTC. This encodes CASTDGQGSSYEQYF. This chain joins TRBV28 and TRBJ2-7; 9 nucleotides agree with TRBD1. The V and J ends lost 7 bases and 0 bases, in that order; junction bases with no gene match: 7. Germline V gene sequence: CDR1 MDHEN, CDR2 SYDVKM. The CDR3 runs 15 residues. Drawing the rest from reference TRBV28 and TRBJ2-7, the complete variable domain is DVKVTQSSRYLVKRTGEKVFLECVQDMDHENMFWYRQDPGLGLRLIYFSYDVKMKEKGDIPEGYSVSREKKERFSLILESASTNQTSMYLCASTDGQGSSYEQYFGPGTRLTVT.

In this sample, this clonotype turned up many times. The CDR3 nucleotides read TGTGCCAGCAGGGGTGAGACGGGACAGGACTTCACAGATACGCAGTATTTT. The encoded protein is CASRGETGQDFTDTQYF. V usage is TRBV12-3 or TRBV12-4 and J usage is TRBJ2-3; 8 positions match TRBD1. The CDR3 totals 17 residues. V gave up 6 bases and J gave up 2 bases; unmatched junction bases: 13.

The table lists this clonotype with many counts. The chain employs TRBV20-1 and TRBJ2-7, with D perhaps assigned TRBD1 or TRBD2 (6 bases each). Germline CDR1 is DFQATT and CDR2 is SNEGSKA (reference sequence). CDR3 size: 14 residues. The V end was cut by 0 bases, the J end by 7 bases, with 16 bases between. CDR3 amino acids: CSAREWSGGDEQYF. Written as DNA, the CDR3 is TGCAGTGCTAGAGAGTGGTCCGGGGGCGATGAGCAGTACTTC.

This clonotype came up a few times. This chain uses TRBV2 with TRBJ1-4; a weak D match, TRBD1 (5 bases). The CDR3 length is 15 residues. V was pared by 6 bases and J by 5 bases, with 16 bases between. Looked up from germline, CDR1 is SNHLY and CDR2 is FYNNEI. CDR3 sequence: CASSLRGSPNEKLFF. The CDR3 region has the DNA TGTGCCAGCAGCCTGAGGGGATCTCCAAATGAAAAACTGTTTTTT.

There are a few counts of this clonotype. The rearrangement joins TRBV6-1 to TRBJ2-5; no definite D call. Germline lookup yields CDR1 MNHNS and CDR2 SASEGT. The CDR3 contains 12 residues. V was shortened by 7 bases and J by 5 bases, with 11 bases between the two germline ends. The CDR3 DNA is TGTGCCAGCACTCCTTCCCTCGAGACCCAGTACTTC. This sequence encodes CASTPSLETQYF.

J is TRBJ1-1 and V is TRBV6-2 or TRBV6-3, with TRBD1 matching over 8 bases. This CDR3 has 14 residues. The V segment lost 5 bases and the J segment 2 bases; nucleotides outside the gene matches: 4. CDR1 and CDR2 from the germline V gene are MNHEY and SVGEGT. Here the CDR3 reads CASSPRGLNTEAFF. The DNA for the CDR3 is TGTGCCAGCAGTCCCAGGGGGCTAAACACTGAAGCTTTCTTT.

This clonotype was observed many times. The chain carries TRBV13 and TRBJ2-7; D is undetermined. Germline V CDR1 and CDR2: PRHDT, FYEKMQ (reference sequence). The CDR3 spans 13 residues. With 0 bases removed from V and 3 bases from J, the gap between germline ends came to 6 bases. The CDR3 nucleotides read TGTGCCAGCAGCTTAGGACAGTTCTACGAGCAGTACTTC. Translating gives CASSLGQFYEQYF. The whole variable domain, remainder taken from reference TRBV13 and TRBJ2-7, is AAGVIQSPRHLIKEKRETATLKCYPIPRHDTVYWYQQGPGQDPQFLISFYEKMQSDKGSIPDRFSAQQFSDYHSELNMSSLELGDSALYFCASSLGQFYEQYFGPGTRLTVT.

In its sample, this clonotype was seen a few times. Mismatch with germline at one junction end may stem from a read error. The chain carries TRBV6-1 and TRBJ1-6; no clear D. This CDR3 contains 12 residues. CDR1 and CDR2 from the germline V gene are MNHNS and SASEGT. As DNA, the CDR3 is TGCGCCGCGGGGAGAAGGAATTCACCCCTCCACTTT. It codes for CAAGRRNSPLHF.

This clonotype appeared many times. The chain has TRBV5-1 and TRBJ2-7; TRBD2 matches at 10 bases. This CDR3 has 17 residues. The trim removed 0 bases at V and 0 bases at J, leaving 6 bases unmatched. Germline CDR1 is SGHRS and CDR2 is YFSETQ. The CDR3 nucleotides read TGCGCCAGCAGCTTGGAACCTCCTAGCGGGGGCTCCTACGAGCAGTACTTC. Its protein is CASSLEPPSGGSYEQYF.

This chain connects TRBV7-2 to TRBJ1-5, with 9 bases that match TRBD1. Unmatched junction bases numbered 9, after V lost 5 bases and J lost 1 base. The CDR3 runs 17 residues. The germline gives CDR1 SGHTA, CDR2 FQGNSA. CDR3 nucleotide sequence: TGTGCCAGCAGCCTCGGGACAGGGTTTATGAGCAATCAGCCCCAGCATTTT. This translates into CASSLGTGFMSNQPQHF. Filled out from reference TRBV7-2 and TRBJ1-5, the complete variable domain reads GAGVSQSPSNKVTEKGKDVELRCDPISGHTALYWYRQSLGQGLEFLIYFQGNSAPDKSGLPSDRFSAERTGGSVSTLTIQRTQQEDSAVYLCASSLGTGFMSNQPQHFGDGTRLSIL.

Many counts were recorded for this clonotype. The CDR3 region is CASSLGFRDTDTQYF. CDR3 coding DNA: TGTGCCAGCAGCTTAGGTTTCCGGGACACAGATACGCAGTATTTT. The chain employs TRBV11-2 and TRBJ2-3; a possible D gene is TRBD2 (5 bases). Trimming shortened V by 1 base and J by 2 bases, and 10 bases separated the two germline ends. Germline V gene lookup returns CDR1 SGHAT and CDR2 FQNNGV. The CDR3 extends over 15 amino acids.

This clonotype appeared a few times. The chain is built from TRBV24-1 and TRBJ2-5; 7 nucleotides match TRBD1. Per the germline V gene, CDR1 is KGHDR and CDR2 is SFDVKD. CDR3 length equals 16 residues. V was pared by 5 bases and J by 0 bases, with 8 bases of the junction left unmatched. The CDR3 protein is CATSGGGGRYQETQYF. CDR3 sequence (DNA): TGTGCCACCAGTGGAGGGGGCGGTCGGTACCAAGAGACCCAGTACTTC.

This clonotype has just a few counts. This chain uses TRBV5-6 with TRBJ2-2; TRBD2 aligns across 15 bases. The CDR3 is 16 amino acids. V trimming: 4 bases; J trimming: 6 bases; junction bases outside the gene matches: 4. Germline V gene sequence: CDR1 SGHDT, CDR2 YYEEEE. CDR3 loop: CASSPGLAGGPGELFF. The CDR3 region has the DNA TGTGCCAGCAGCCCGGGACTAGCGGGAGGTCCCGGGGAGCTGTTTTTT.

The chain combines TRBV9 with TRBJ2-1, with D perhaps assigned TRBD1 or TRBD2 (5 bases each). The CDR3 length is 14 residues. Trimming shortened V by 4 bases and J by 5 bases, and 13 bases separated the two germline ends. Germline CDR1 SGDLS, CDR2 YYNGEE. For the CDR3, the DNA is TGTGCCAGCAGCTCCTGGGGGTCTCACAATGAGCAGTTCTTC. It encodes CASSSWGSHNEQFF. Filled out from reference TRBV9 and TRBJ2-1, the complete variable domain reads DSGVTQTPKHLITATGQRVTLRCSPRSGDLSVYWYQQSLDQGLQFLIQYYNGEERAKGNILERFSAQQFPDLHSELNLSSLELGDSALYFCASSSWGSHNEQFFGPGTRLTVL.

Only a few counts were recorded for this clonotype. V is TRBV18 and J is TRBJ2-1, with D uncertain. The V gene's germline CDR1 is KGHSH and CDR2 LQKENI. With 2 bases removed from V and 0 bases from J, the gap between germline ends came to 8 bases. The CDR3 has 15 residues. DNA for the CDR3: TGTGCCAGCTCACCAGGAGAAAGCTCCTACAATGAGCAGTTCTTC. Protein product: CASSPGESSYNEQFF.

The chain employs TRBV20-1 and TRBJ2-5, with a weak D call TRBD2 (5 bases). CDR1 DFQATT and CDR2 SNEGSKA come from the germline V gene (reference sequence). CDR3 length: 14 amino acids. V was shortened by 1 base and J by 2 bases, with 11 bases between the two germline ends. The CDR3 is CSARAGIPQETQYF. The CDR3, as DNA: TGCAGTGCTAGAGCCGGGATCCCACAAGAGACCCAGTACTTC.

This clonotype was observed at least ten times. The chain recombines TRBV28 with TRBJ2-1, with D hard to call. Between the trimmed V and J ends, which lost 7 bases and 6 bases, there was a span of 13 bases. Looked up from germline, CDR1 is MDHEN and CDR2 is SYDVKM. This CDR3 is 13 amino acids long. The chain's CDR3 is CASTRSPLNEQFF. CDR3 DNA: TGTGCCAGCACCCGTTCCCCCCTCAATGAGCAGTTCTTC.

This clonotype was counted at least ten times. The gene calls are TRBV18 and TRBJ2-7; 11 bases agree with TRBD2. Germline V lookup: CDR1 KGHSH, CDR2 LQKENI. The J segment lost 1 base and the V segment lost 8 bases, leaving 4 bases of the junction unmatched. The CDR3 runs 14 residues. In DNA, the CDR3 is TGTGCCAGCCTGCGACTAGCGGGATCCTACGAGCAGTACTTC. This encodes CASLRLAGSYEQYF.

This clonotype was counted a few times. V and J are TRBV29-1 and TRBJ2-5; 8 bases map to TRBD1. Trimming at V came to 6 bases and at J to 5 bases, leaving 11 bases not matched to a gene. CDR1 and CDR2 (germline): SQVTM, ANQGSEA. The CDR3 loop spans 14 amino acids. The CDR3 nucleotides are TGCAGCGTCTTCACCGGGACAGGAGGGGAGACCCAGTACTTC. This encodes CSVFTGTGGETQYF.

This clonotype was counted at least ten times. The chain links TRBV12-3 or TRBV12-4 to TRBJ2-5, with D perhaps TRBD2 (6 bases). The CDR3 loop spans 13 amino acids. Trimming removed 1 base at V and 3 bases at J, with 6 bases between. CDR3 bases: TGTGCCAGCAGTTTAGGGACTAAAGAGACCCAGTACTTC. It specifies CASSLGTKETQYF.

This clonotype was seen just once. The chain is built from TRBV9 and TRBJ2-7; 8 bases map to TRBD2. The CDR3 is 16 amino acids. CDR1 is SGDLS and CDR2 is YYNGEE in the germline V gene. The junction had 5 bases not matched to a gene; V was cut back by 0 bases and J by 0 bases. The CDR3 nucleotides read TGTGCCAGCAGCGTAGGATCCAGCGGGAGCTCCTACGAGCAGTACTTC. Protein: CASSVGSSGSSYEQYF.

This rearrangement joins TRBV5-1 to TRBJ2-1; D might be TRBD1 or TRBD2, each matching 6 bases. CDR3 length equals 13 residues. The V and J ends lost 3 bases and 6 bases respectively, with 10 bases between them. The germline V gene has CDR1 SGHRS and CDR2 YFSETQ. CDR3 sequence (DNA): TGCGCCAGCAGCTCGGGGGCGGGCAATGAGCAGTTCTTC. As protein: CASSSGAGNEQFF.